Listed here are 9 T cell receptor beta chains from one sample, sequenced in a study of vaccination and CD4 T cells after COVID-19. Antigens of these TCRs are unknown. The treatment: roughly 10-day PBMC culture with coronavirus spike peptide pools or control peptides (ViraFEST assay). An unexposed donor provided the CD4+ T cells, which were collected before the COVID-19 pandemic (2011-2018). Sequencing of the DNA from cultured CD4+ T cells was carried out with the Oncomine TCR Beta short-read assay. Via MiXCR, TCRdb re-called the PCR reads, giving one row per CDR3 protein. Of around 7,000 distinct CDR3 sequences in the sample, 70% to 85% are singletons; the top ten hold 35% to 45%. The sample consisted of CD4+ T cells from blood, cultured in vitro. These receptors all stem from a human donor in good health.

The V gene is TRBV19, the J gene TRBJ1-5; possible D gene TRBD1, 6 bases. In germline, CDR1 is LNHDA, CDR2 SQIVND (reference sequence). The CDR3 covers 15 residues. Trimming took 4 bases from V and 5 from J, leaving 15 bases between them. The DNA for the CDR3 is TGTGCCAGTAGTACCCAGCTCCGGGGGCATCAGCCCCAGCATTTT. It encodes CASSTQLRGHQPQHF.

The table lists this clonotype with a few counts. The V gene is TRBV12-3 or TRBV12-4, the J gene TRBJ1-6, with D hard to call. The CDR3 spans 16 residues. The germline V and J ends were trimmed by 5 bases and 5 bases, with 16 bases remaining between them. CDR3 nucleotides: TGTGCCAGCAGTCCGACCCTCCAGATCGATAATTCACCCCTCCACTTT. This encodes CASSPTLQIDNSPLHF.

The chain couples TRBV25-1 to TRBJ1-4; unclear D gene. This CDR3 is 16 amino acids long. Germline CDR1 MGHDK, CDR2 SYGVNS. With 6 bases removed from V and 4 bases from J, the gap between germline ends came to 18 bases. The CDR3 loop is CASRATLGRLNEKLFF. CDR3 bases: TGTGCCAGCAGGGCCACCCTTGGACGGCTTAATGAAAAACTGTTTTTT.

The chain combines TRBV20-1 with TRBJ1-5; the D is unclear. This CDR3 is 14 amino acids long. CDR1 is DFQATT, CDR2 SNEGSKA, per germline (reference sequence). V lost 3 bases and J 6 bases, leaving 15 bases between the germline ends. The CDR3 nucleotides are TGCAGTGCTAGCGCGTCAGGCGGACTTCAGCCCCAGCATTTT. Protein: CSASASGGLQPQHF.

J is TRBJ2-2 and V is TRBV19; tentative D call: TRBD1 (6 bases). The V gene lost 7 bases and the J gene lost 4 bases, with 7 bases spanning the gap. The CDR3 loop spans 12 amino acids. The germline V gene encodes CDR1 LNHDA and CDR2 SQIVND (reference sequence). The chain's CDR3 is CASIRGTGELFF. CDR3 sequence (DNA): TGTGCCAGTATCAGGGGCACCGGGGAGCTGTTTTTT.

CDR3: CASSLRVLGSGTEAFF. CDR3 bases: TGTGCCAGCAGTCTTCGGGTCTTGGGGTCGGGGACTGAAGCTTTCTTT. This sequence joins TRBV6-1 and TRBJ1-1; D unclear. Trimming cost V 5 bases and J 5 bases, with 21 bases left between them. The germline V gene has CDR1 MNHNS and CDR2 SASEGT. This CDR3 comprises 16 residues.

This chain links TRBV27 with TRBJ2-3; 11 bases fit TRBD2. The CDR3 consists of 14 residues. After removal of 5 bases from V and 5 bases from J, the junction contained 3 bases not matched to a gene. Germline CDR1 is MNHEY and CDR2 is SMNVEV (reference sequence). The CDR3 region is CASSMGLAVDTQYF. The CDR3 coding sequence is TGTGCCAGCAGTATGGGACTAGCGGTAGATACGCAGTATTTT.

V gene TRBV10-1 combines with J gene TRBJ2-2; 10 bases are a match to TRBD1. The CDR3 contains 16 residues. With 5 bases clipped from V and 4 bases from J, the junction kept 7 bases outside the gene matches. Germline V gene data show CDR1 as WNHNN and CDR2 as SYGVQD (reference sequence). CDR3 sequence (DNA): TGCGCCAGCAGTTTATCGGACAGGGGGTCCACCGGGGAGCTGTTTTTT. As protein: CASSLSDRGSTGELFF.

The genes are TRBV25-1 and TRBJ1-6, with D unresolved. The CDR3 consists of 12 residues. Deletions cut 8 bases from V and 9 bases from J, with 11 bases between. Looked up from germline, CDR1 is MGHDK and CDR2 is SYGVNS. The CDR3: CASASSVSPLHF. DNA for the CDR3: TGTGCCAGCGCCTCCTCAGTTTCACCCCTCCACTTT.